The clone carrying this T cell receptor beta chain came up a few times. A lack of ophthalmopathy progression within 18 months defined stable Graves' hyperthyroidism. Disease duration under 2 months; hyperthyroidism patients were aged 18 to 65. Patients with uncontrolled infections, other autoimmune diseases, pregnancy or lactation were excluded. These data are taken from a study of T cells in Graves' hyperthyroidism and ophthalmopathy. Across the whole study: It was at initial diagnosis, before any treatment, that peripheral blood was collected.

CDR3 size: 15 residues. The V end was cut by 0 bases, the J end by 7 bases, with 15 bases between. Germline V gene lookup returns CDR1 MNHEY and CDR2 SVGEGT. It was RNA transcripts that yielded the amplified TCR beta CDR3 regions. In the first-round RT-PCR of the TCR CDR3, the HTBI primer set was used. TCRdb reprocessed the multiplex PCR reads with MiXCR, giving one entry per CDR3 protein. The sample includes around 300,000 distinct CDR3 sequences, over 11% of them seen just once. Sequenced input: blood. This clonotype originated in a woman aged 30 to 39 with Graves' hyperthyroidism. The V gene is TRBV6-2 or TRBV6-3, the J gene TRBJ1-2, with D hard to call. CDR3 amino acids: CASSYSKTEGAGYTF. The CDR3 region has the DNA TGTGCCAGCAGTTACTCGAAGACGGAGGGCGCTGGCTACACCTTC.